The present T cell receptor (beta chain) was sequenced within a study of cytomegalovirus exposure and HLA in healthy donors. 13 Jbeta primers and 60 Vbeta primers were used for the PCR. Clones were read by immunoSEQ multiplex PCR, and TCRdb kept only the in-frame ones, dropping some. The sample lists about 150,000 clones; approximately 73% were seen once. Study-level points and caveats: In vitro testing confirmed three CMV-associated chains as specific for CMV antigens. The study designated 150 to 200 TCR beta chains cytomegalovirus-associated. In a later analysis, a missense DCLRE1C variant was linked to TCR beta V- and J-gene trimming.

On this clone: Antigen unknown.

The source of this sequence is a young man in good health and CMV-seropositive. Specimen: PBMCs.

CDR3 residues: CAWSVAGYSYNEQFF. CDR3 nucleotides: TGTGCCTGGAGTGTGGCGGGCTACTCCTACAATGAGCAGTTCTTC. This chain links TRBV30 with TRBJ2-1; D might be TRBD2 (5 bases). V was cut by 0 bases and J by 0 bases, with 9 bases left in between. The CDR3 sequence is 15 residues long. The V gene's germline CDR1 is GTSNPN and CDR2 SVGIG (reference sequence).